The 7 T cell receptor beta chains in this list originate from one sample, sequenced in a study of response to subunit inactivated influenza vaccine. A single record per CDR3 protein comes from TCRdb applying MiXCR to the RT-PCR reads. The profile shows around 710,000 distinct CDR3 sequences, approximately 13% of them singletons. Sample: PBMCs from blood, taken roughly 15 days before vaccination. These receptors were obtained from a man aged 45-65 years who received an inactivated influenza vaccine.

This clonotype has more than one count but fewer than ten. This chain uses TRBV2 with TRBJ1-2, with TRBD1 identical over 8 bases. The CDR3 runs 15 residues. CDR1 SNHLY and CDR2 FYNNEI come from the germline V gene. J was trimmed by 5 bases and V by 2 bases; bases with no gene match: 7. The CDR3 DNA reads as TGTGCCAGCAGTGAAAGGGCTGGGACAGGTTATGGCTACACCTTC. It yields the protein CASSERAGTGYGYTF. The complete variable domain, with remaining parts taken from reference TRBV2 and TRBJ1-2, reads EPEVTQTPSHQVTQMGQEVILRCVPISNHLYFYWYRQILGQKVEFLVSFYNNEISEKSEIFDDQFSVERPDGSNFTLKIRSTKLEDSAMYFCASSERAGTGYGYTFGSGTRLTVV.

This clonotype was found many times. The chain has TRBV5-6 and TRBJ2-1, with D perhaps TRBD1 or TRBD2 (5 bases each). CDR1 is SGHDT, CDR2 YYEEEE, per germline. The length of the CDR3 is 12 residues. V was cut by 4 bases and J by 7 bases, with 9 bases left in between. In nucleotides, the CDR3 is TGTGCCAGCAGCCCGGGACCTAATGAGCAGTTCTTC. Translating gives CASSPGPNEQFF.

This clonotype showed up just a few times. For the CDR3, the DNA is TGCAGTGCTAGGAGACTAGCGGGAGAGCGTGCCGGGGAGCTGTTTTTT. Translating gives CSARRLAGERAGELFF. This rearrangement joins TRBV20-1 to TRBJ2-2; TRBD2 aligns across 12 bases. The germline V gene has CDR1 DFQATT and CDR2 SNEGSKA (reference sequence). The CDR3 runs to 16 residues. V dropped 3 bases and J dropped 6; count of bases not matched to a gene: 8.

V gene TRBV24-1 combines with J gene TRBJ2-1, with TRBD2 matching 11 bases. The junction had 19 bases not matched to a gene; V was cut back by 5 bases and J by 8 bases. Germline CDR1 KGHDR, CDR2 SFDVKD. The CDR3 extends over 19 amino acids. CDR3 DNA: TGTGCCACCAGTGCTCGGGGGACCGGGCTAGCGGGGGGTTCTTATGAGCAGTTCTTC. Translating gives CATSARGTGLAGGSYEQFF.

This clonotype was detected many times. The chain employs TRBV28 and TRBJ2-3; 7 positions match TRBD1. Germline CDR1 is MDHEN and CDR2 is SYDVKM. The V segment lost 4 bases and the J segment 3 bases; nucleotides outside the gene matches: 7. CDR3 length: 15 residues. The CDR3 DNA reads as TGTGCCAGCAGTTCGACAGGGTCGCGAACAGATACGCAGTATTTT. Protein: CASSSTGSRTDTQYF.

This chain connects TRBV12-3 or TRBV12-4 to TRBJ1-3; a weak D match, TRBD1 (5 bases). Trimming removed 7 bases from V and 3 bases from J, with 13 bases in between. CDR3 length: 14 residues. The DNA for the CDR3 is TGTGCCAGCACTCAGAGGGACGGTGGAAACACCATATATTTT. Translated: CASTQRDGGNTIYF.

The chain recombines TRBV28 with TRBJ2-3; 9 nucleotides line up with TRBD2. CDR3 length equals 15 residues. Germline V CDR1 and CDR2: MDHEN, SYDVKM. V trimming: 7 bases; J trimming: 6 bases; junction bases outside the gene matches: 11. This CDR3 reads CASTDSGSARDTQYF. DNA for the CDR3: TGTGCCAGCACCGATAGCGGGAGTGCCAGGGATACGCAGTATTTT.